This entry lists 21 T cell receptor beta chains sequenced from one sample in a study of blood T cell repertoires in COVID-19. Repertoires were generated with immunoSEQ multiplex PCR, while TCRdb's copy carries only in-frame clones and drops some. Of 100,000 to 150,000 clones in the sample, under 80% were seen once. Input material: peripheral blood. Receptor source: a man aged 50-59 years with acute or convalescent COVID-19.

The V call is TRBV5-6, the J call TRBJ1-3; TRBD1 is a possible D gene (5 bases). This CDR3 is 15 amino acids long. Trimming left V 0 bases short and J 3 bases short, with 10 bases between. The V gene's germline CDR1 is SGHDT and CDR2 YYEEEE. CDR3 loop: CASSLGGTNGNTIYF. As DNA, the CDR3 is TGTGCCAGCAGCTTGGGGGGCACGAATGGAAACACCATATATTTT.

This clone appeared a few times. CDR3 residues: CASRLTYRGQGNTIYF. The CDR3 region has the DNA TGTGCCAGCAGATTGACCTACAGGGGGCAAGGAAACACCATATATTTT. The rearrangement links TRBV5-5 to TRBJ1-3; 9 nucleotides match TRBD1. The CDR3 is 16 residues long. V was pared by 5 bases and J by 4 bases, with 10 bases of the junction left unmatched. In germline, CDR1 is SGHKS, CDR2 YYEKEE (reference sequence).

V gene TRBV3-1 (or the pseudogene TRBV3-2) combines with J gene TRBJ1-1; TRBD1 aligns across 8 bases. The length of the CDR3 is 14 residues. V was pared by 4 bases and J by 4 bases, with 5 bases of the junction left unmatched. Germline-derived CDR1 and CDR2 are LGHDT and YNNKEL (reference sequence). The CDR3 sequence is CASSRKDRVTEAFF. The CDR3 DNA reads as TGTGCCAGCAGCCGAAAGGACAGGGTCACTGAAGCTTTCTTT.

This rearrangement joins TRBV19 to TRBJ1-3; D may be TRBD1 (5 bases). Germline CDR1 is LNHDA and CDR2 is SQIVND (reference sequence). There are 15 residues in the CDR3. The V gene lost 11 bases and the J gene lost 0 bases, with 17 bases spanning the gap. This CDR3 reads CAGQGGADSGNTIYF. The CDR3 nucleotides are TGTGCCGGCCAAGGTGGGGCGGACTCTGGAAACACCATATATTTT. Looking up the rest from reference TRBV19 and TRBJ1-3 gives the full variable domain: DGGITQSPKYLFRKEGQNVTLSCEQNLNHDAMYWYRQDPGQGLRLIYYSQIVNDFQKGDIAEGYSVSREKKESFPLTVTSAQKNPTAFYLCAGQGGADSGNTIYFGEGSWLTVV.

CDR3 nucleotides: TGTGCCAGCAGCCCCATGGCGGCGAACACCGGGGAGCTGTTTTTT. The encoded protein is CASSPMAANTGELFF. This chain uses TRBV7-3 with TRBJ2-2; D remains unclear. Germline CDR1 reads SGHTA; CDR2 reads FQGTGA. Trimming removed 5 bases at V and 0 bases at J, with 10 bases between. The CDR3 sequence is 15 residues long.

On this clone itself: This sample also contains other DNA sequences that code for the same CDR3. V is TRBV4-1 and J is TRBJ2-7; TRBD1 agrees at 8 bases. Per germline, CDR1 MGHRA and CDR2 YSYEKL. This CDR3 spans 15 amino acids. Trimming cost V 1 base and J 0 bases; bases outside gene matches: 2. CDR3 DNA: TGCGCCAGCAGCCAAGGGACAGGGAGCTCCTACGAGCAGTACTTC. Protein sequence: CASSQGTGSSYEQYF.

The sample holds a few counts of this clone. This sequence joins TRBV11-2 and TRBJ2-7; D possibly corresponds to TRBD2 (5 bases). V lost 3 bases to trimming and J lost 2 bases, with 5 bases between them. Germline V gives CDR1 SGHAT, CDR2 FQNNGV. The CDR3 length is 12 residues. The CDR3 loop reads CASSLGAYEQYF. In DNA, the CDR3 is TGTGCCAGCAGCTTGGGAGCCTACGAGCAGTACTTC.

V is TRBV24-1 and J is TRBJ2-2, with a possible D match to TRBD1 (6 bases). Germline V gene lookup returns CDR1 KGHDR and CDR2 SFDVKD. This CDR3 is 17 amino acids long. Trimming took off 2 bases at V and 3 bases at J, with 15 bases between the two ends. CDR3 bases: TGTGCCACCAGTGATTCACTAGACAGGACCTACACCGGGGAGCTGTTTTTT. Its protein is CATSDSLDRTYTGELFF.

This clone was seen a few times. The rearrangement joins TRBV12-3 or TRBV12-4 to TRBJ1-2; 10 positions match TRBD1. V lost 6 bases and J lost 5; bases outside the gene matches: 3. The CDR3 covers 13 residues. Here the CDR3 reads CASSGQGVYGYTF. DNA of the CDR3: TGTGCCAGCAGCGGACAGGGGGTATATGGCTACACCTTC.

This clone was picked up a small number of times. Different DNA sequences within this sample yield the same CDR3. This rearrangement joins TRBV27 to TRBJ2-1; TRBD2 agrees at 7 bases. Germline-derived CDR1 and CDR2 are MNHEY and SMNVEV (reference sequence). The CDR3 is 16 residues long. With V trimmed by 8 bases and J by 5 bases, 15 bases remained unmatched. For the CDR3, the DNA is TGTGCCAGCCGAACGGTCGTGGGAGGGTCTCACAATGAGCAGTTCTTC. The encoded protein is CASRTVVGGSHNEQFF.

The rearrangement uses TRBV3-1 (or the pseudogene TRBV3-2) and TRBJ1-6, with D unresolved. V lost 1 base and J lost 8, with 12 bases in between. Germline CDR1 and CDR2: LGHDT and YNNKEL (reference sequence). This CDR3 comprises 15 residues. The CDR3 is CASSQALARDSPLHF. The CDR3 coding sequence is TGTGCCAGCAGCCAAGCTCTCGCCCGGGATTCACCCCTCCACTTT.

In this sample, this clone turned up once. V usage is TRBV9 and J usage is TRBJ1-2; D is uncertain. This CDR3 spans 16 amino acids. The V gene's germline CDR1 is SGDLS and CDR2 YYNGEE. Trimming took off 4 bases at V and 7 bases at J, with 23 bases between the two ends. The CDR3 coding sequence is TGTGCCAGCAGCTCAACCAATACAGTACCTAGCGGTGGCTACACCTTC. Its protein is CASSSTNTVPSGGYTF.

The chain employs TRBV13 and TRBJ1-3; 9 nucleotides line up with TRBD1. CDR1 and CDR2 from the germline V gene are PRHDT and FYEKMQ (reference sequence). J lost 4 bases, V lost 11 bases, and 12 bases had no gene match. CDR3 length: 15 amino acids. DNA for the CDR3: TGTGCCTCCTCGAACAGGGGGCGGGAAGGAAACACCATATATTTT. Translating gives CASSNRGREGNTIYF.

The chain has TRBV28 and TRBJ2-2; TRBD2 matches at 9 bases. From germline, CDR1 is MDHEN and CDR2 SYDVKM. CDR3 length: 16 residues. Trimming cost V 5 bases and J 1 base; bases outside gene matches: 5. The CDR3 sequence is CASSPLAGLNTGELFF. The CDR3 DNA is TGTGCCAGCAGTCCTCTAGCGGGATTGAACACCGGGGAGCTGTTTTTT.

CDR3 in DNA: TGCGCCAGCAGCCAATGGGCCCTGGGACAGGGTAATGAGCAGTTCTTC. It translates to CASSQWALGQGNEQFF. The V call is TRBV4-1, the J call TRBJ2-1; 9 bases are shared with TRBD1. J was trimmed by 7 bases and V by 2 bases; bases with no gene match: 9. CDR1 and CDR2 from the germline V gene are MGHRA and YSYEKL. This CDR3 is built from 16 residues.

V is TRBV7-2 and J is TRBJ1-5; D unresolved. This CDR3 region has 13 residues. V lost 5 bases, J lost 5 bases, and 10 bases lay in between. Per germline, CDR1 SGHTA and CDR2 FQGNSA. CDR3 DNA: TGTGCCAGCAGCCAAATGTTAGATCAGCCCCAGCATTTT. Its translation is CASSQMLDQPQHF.

The rearrangement uses TRBV6-4 and TRBJ2-1; 11 nucleotides line up with TRBD2. The CDR3 runs to 16 residues. Germline V gene lookup returns CDR1 MRHNA and CDR2 SNTAGT. V shed 2 bases, J shed 9 bases, and the junction held 9 bases outside the gene matches. The CDR3 protein is CASSDSVAGGPLEQFF. The CDR3 region has the DNA TGTGCCAGCAGTGACAGTGTAGCGGGAGGGCCCCTTGAGCAGTTCTTC.

V and J are TRBV3-1 (or the pseudogene TRBV3-2) and TRBJ2-2, with TRBD2 matching 11 bases. This CDR3 is built from 16 residues. CDR1 and CDR2 (germline): LGHDT, YNNKEL (reference sequence). The J segment lost 5 bases and the V segment lost 4 bases, leaving 6 bases of the junction unmatched. As DNA, the CDR3 is TGTGCCAGCAGCCGACGTCTAGCGGGAGGAACCGGGGAGCTGTTTTTT. Its translation is CASSRRLAGGTGELFF.

CDR3 sequence reads: CASSSDSLAWETQYF. The CDR3 DNA is TGTGCCAGCAGCTCAGACTCACTAGCGTGGGAGACCCAGTACTTC. The V and J genes are TRBV9 and TRBJ2-5; 7 bases agree with TRBD2. The CDR3 spans 15 residues. J lost 5 bases, V lost 4 bases, and 11 bases had no gene match. Germline V lookup: CDR1 SGDLS, CDR2 YYNGEE.

In its sample, this clone was seen a few times. This chain uses TRBV6-1 with TRBJ2-1, with D perhaps matching TRBD2 (7 bases). V lost 2 bases and J lost 5, with 16 bases in between. There are 16 residues in the CDR3. The germline V gene has CDR1 MNHNS and CDR2 SASEGT. The CDR3 DNA is TGTGCCAGCAGTGAAATTAGGGGGGGGACCGACAATGAGCAGTTCTTC. This gives the protein CASSEIRGGTDNEQFF.

The V gene is TRBV6-5, the J gene TRBJ2-1; D possibly corresponds to TRBD1 (7 bases). V was shortened by 11 bases and J by 8 bases, with 19 bases between the two germline ends. This CDR3 contains 13 residues. In germline, CDR1 is MNHEY, CDR2 SVGAGI. CDR3 sequence (DNA): TGTGCCGGTTCTCGGCAGGGGGGCCATGAGCAGTTCTTC. It encodes CAGSRQGGHEQFF.